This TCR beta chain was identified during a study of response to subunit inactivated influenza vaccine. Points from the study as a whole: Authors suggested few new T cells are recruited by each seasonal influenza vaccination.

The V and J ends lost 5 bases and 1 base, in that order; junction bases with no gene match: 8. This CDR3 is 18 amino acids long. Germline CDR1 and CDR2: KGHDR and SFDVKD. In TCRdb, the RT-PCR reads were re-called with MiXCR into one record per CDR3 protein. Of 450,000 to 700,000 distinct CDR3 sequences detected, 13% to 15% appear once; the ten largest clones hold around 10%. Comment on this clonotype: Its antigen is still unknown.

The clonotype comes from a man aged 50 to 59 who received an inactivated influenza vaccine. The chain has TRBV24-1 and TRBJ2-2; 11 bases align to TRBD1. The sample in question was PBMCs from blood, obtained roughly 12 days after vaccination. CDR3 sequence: CATSGATGTGGNTGELFF. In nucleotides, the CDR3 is TGTGCCACCAGTGGTGCGACAGGGACAGGGGGGAACACCGGGGAGCTGTTTTTT.